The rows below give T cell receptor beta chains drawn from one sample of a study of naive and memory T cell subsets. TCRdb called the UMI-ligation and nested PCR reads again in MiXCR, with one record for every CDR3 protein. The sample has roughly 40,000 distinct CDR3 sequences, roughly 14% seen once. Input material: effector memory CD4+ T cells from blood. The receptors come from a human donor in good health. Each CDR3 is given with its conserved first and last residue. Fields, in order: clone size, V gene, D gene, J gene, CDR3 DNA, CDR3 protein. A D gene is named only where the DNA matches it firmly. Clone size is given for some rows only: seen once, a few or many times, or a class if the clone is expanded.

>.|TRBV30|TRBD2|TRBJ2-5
TGTGCCCGCTCATCCGGGACTAGCCAAGAGACCCAGTACTTC
CARSSGTSQETQYF
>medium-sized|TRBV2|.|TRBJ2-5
TGTGCCAGCAGTGGGAACAGGCAAGAGACCCAGTACTTC
CASSGNRQETQYF
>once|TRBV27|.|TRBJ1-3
TGTGCCAGCAGGGGGGTTGAAAACACCATATATTTT
CASRGVENTIYF
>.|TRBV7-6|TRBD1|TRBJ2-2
TGTGCCAGCAGCCCATGGACAGGGAGCACCGGGGAGCTGTTTTTT
CASSPWTGSTGELFF
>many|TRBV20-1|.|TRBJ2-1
TGCAGTGCCTTCGGGGGCAATGAGCAGTTCTTC
CSAFGGNEQFF
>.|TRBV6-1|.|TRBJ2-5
TGTGCCAGCAGTGATCTCCTAATAGAGACCCAGTACTTC
CASSDLLIETQYF
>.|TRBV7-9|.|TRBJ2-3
TGTGCCAGCAGCCTCAGGGGGGTCGGGGTCACAGATACGCAGTATTTT
CASSLRGVGVTDTQYF
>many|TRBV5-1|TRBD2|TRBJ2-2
TGCGCCAGCAGTTTGGGCTCTAGCGGTGGAATCACCGGGGAGCTGTTTTTT
CASSLGSSGGITGELFF
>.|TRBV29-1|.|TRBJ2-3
TGCAGCGTTGAAGGTGGGGGCGATAGCACAGATACGCAGTATTTT
CSVEGGGDSTDTQYF
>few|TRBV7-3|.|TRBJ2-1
TGTGCCAGCCCGTCTTCCAAGATCCGGGGACCGGCCTCCTACAATGAGCAGTTCTTC
CASPSSKIRGPASYNEQFF
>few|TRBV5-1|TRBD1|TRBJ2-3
TGCGCCAGCAGCGCCGACAGGGGGTGGACAGATACGCAGTATTTT
CASSADRGWTDTQYF
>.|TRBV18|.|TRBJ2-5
TGTGCCAGCTCACAAGAGACCCAGTACTTC
CASSQETQYF
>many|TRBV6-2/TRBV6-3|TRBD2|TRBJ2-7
TGTGCCAGCGGTACTAGCGGACGCCGCGAGCAGTACTTC
CASGTSGRREQYF
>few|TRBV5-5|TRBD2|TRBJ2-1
TGTGCCAGCAGCTTGGGGCTAGCGGGAGTGGAGAGAGACTACAATGAGCAGTTCTTC
CASSLGLAGVERDYNEQFF
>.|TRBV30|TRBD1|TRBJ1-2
TGTGCCTGGAGTCCTCGACCGGGACAGAGGTCTGGCTACACCTTC
CAWSPRPGQRSGYTF
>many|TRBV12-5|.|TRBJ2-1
TGTGCTAGTGGTTCTAGAAACTCCTACAATGAGCAGTTCTTC
CASGSRNSYNEQFF
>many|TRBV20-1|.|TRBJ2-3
TGCAGTGCCACAGCCAGCACAGATACGCAGTATTTT
CSATASTDTQYF
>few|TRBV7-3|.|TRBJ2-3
TGTGCCAGCAGCCCCGGGGCCAACCCCACCACAGATACGCAGTATTTT
CASSPGANPTTDTQYF
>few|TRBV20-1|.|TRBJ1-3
TGCAGTGCTAGCAGGGACTCTGGAAACACCATATATTTT
CSASRDSGNTIYF
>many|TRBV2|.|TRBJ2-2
TGTGCCAGTCGACTAGTAATCACCGGGGAGCTGTTTTTT
CASRLVITGELFF
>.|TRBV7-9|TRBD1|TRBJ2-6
TGTGCCGGCGACAGGGGGCTCTCTGGGGCCAACGTCCTGACTTTC
CAGDRGLSGANVLTF
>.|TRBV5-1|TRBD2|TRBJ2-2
TGCGCCAGCAGTAGTGGCGGGAGCAATCCCGGGGAGCTGTTTTTT
CASSSGGSNPGELFF
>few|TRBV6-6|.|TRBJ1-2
TGTGCCAGCACCCCGGGGCAGGGCTACACCTTC
CASTPGQGYTF
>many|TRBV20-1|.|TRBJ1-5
TGCAGTGCCCTCCAAGACCCCGCTCAGCCCCAGCATTTT
CSALQDPAQPQHF
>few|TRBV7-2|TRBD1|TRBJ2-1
TGTGCCAGCAGGCGACGTGAGGGGTGGGTTGGACAGGGATATGAGCAGTTCTTC
CASRRREGWVGQGYEQFF
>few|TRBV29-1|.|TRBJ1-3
TGCAGCGTAAACCTTAGACACGCTGGAAACACCATATATTTT
CSVNLRHAGNTIYF
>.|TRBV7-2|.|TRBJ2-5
TGTGCCAGCAGCCGTCAGATCCAAGAGACCCAGTACTTC
CASSRQIQETQYF